A selection of T cell receptor beta chains follows, all from one sample in a study of technical replicates of blood from several donors. Using immunoSEQ multiplex PCR, the repertoire was profiled, and TCRdb retains in-frame clones only, with some absent. Seen here are more than 70,000 clones, around 92% observed once, and the top ten hold 0.27%. The sample was T cells isolated from PBMCs. The receptors come from a human donor in good health. Both conserved end residues are part of each CDR3. The D gene is left open where the match is weak. Clone sizes are given selectively: once, few, many, or a class where the clone is expanded.

V gene: TRBV30; clone size: -; J gene: TRBJ1-6; D gene: -; CDR3 protein: CAWMRPESPLHF; CDR3 DNA: TGTGCCTGGATGCGGCCAGAGTCACCCCTCCACTTT
V gene: TRBV2; clone size: -; J gene: TRBJ2-7; D gene: -; CDR3 protein: CASLSSGFSYEQYF; CDR3 DNA: TGTGCCAGCCTATCCTCAGGGTTCTCCTACGAGCAGTACTTC
V gene: TRBV19; clone size: -; J gene: TRBJ2-3; D gene: TRBD2; CDR3 protein: CASSTPPAGEGTDTQYF; CDR3 DNA: TGTGCCAGTAGTACCCCCCCAGCGGGAGAGGGCACAGATACGCAGTATTTT
V gene: TRBV19; clone size: -; J gene: TRBJ2-1; D gene: -; CDR3 protein: CASQDQVSYNEQFF; CDR3 DNA: TGTGCCAGTCAAGACCAGGTCTCCTACAATGAGCAGTTCTTC
V gene: TRBV2; clone size: -; J gene: TRBJ2-3; D gene: -; CDR3 protein: CASTARVYTDTQYF; CDR3 DNA: TGTGCCAGCACTGCCAGGGTGTACACAGATACGCAGTATTTT
V gene: TRBV6-4; clone size: -; J gene: TRBJ2-2; D gene: TRBD1; CDR3 protein: CASSDSRQGDTGELFF; CDR3 DNA: TGTGCCAGCAGTGACTCTAGACAGGGGGACACCGGGGAGCTGTTTTTT
V gene: TRBV29-1; clone size: -; J gene: TRBJ1-1; D gene: TRBD1; CDR3 protein: CSVEGGRQGMNTEAFF; CDR3 DNA: TGCAGCGTTGAAGGGGGGAGACAGGGGATGAACACTGAAGCTTTCTTT
V gene: TRBV5-4; clone size: -; J gene: TRBJ2-1; D gene: TRBD1; CDR3 protein: CASSSGQGSGEQFF; CDR3 DNA: TGTGCCAGCAGCTCCGGACAGGGGTCAGGTGAGCAGTTCTTC
V gene: TRBV28; clone size: -; J gene: TRBJ2-7; D gene: -; CDR3 protein: CASSLGGGGSSYEQYF; CDR3 DNA: TGTGCCAGCAGTTTAGGAGGAGGAGGTAGCTCCTACGAGCAGTACTTC
V gene: TRBV11-2; clone size: -; J gene: TRBJ1-2; D gene: TRBD1; CDR3 protein: CASSSGTGNFGYTF; CDR3 DNA: TGTGCCAGCAGCTCGGGGACAGGGAATTTTGGCTACACCTTC
V gene: TRBV19; clone size: few; J gene: TRBJ1-1; D gene: TRBD1; CDR3 protein: CASTDTGTDGTEAFF; CDR3 DNA: TGTGCCAGTACAGACACGGGGACAGATGGGACTGAAGCTTTCTTT
V gene: TRBV5-1; clone size: once; J gene: TRBJ2-2; D gene: TRBD2; CDR3 protein: CASSLGLAGGRLSTGELFF; CDR3 DNA: TGCGCCAGCAGCTTGGGCCTAGCGGGAGGACGGTTGAGCACCGGGGAGCTGTTTTTT
V gene: TRBV28; clone size: -; J gene: TRBJ1-4; D gene: TRBD1; CDR3 protein: CASSQTGGFTNEKLFF; CDR3 DNA: TGTGCCAGCAGTCAAACAGGGGGGTTTACTAATGAAAAACTGTTTTTT
V gene: TRBV29-1; clone size: once; J gene: TRBJ1-4; D gene: TRBD1; CDR3 protein: CSVPGTENEKLFF; CDR3 DNA: TGCAGCGTTCCCGGGACAGAGAATGAAAAACTGTTTTTT
V gene: TRBV27; clone size: -; J gene: TRBJ2-3; D gene: TRBD2; CDR3 protein: CASSLRGNTQYF; CDR3 DNA: TGTGCCAGCAGTTTGCGGGGGAATACGCAGTATTTT
V gene: TRBV28; clone size: -; J gene: TRBJ2-5; D gene: TRBD1; CDR3 protein: CASSTRQGAETQYF; CDR3 DNA: TGTGCCAGCAGTACCCGACAGGGGGCGGAGACCCAGTACTTC
V gene: TRBV28; clone size: -; J gene: TRBJ1-2; D gene: -; CDR3 protein: CASSSSGGYGYTF; CDR3 DNA: TGTGCCAGCAGTTCAAGCGGGGGATATGGCTACACCTTC
V gene: TRBV19; clone size: -; J gene: TRBJ2-5; D gene: TRBD1; CDR3 protein: CASSPRGTTQETQYF; CDR3 DNA: TGTGCCAGTAGTCCCAGGGGGACAACTCAAGAGACCCAGTACTTC
V gene: TRBV7-9; clone size: -; J gene: TRBJ2-7; D gene: TRBD1; CDR3 protein: CASQPRDSPTYEQYF; CDR3 DNA: TGTGCCAGCCAACCTAGGGACAGCCCAACCTACGAGCAGTACTTC
V gene: TRBV28; clone size: -; J gene: TRBJ1-4; D gene: TRBD1; CDR3 protein: CASSSGGEKLFF; CDR3 DNA: TGTGCCAGCAGTTCAGGGGGGGAAAAACTGTTTTTT
V gene: TRBV25-1; clone size: -; J gene: TRBJ2-5; D gene: TRBD1; CDR3 protein: CASSALGTAQETQYF; CDR3 DNA: TGTGCCAGCAGTGCGTTAGGGACAGCCCAAGAGACCCAGTACTTC
V gene: TRBV18; clone size: -; J gene: TRBJ1-4; D gene: -; CDR3 protein: CASSPPGGSGEKLFF; CDR3 DNA: TGTGCCAGCTCACCACCGGGAGGGTCGGGTGAAAAACTGTTTTTT
V gene: TRBV9; clone size: -; J gene: TRBJ2-1; D gene: -; CDR3 protein: CASSVAAQGTYNEQFF; CDR3 DNA: TGTGCCAGCAGCGTAGCGGCTCAGGGGACGTACAATGAGCAGTTCTTC
V gene: TRBV7-2; clone size: -; J gene: TRBJ2-7; D gene: TRBD1; CDR3 protein: CASRDRGRSPYEQYF; CDR3 DNA: TGTGCAAGTCGGGACAGGGGGCGGTCCCCCTACGAGCAGTACTTC
V gene: TRBV30; clone size: -; J gene: TRBJ2-7; D gene: -; CDR3 protein: CAWSLDSEQYF; CDR3 DNA: TGTGCCTGGAGCCTAGACTCGGAGCAGTACTTC
V gene: TRBV9; clone size: -; J gene: TRBJ2-7; D gene: -; CDR3 protein: CASSPGLTYEQYF; CDR3 DNA: TGTGCCAGCAGCCCAGGACTGACCTACGAGCAGTACTTC
V gene: TRBV6-6; clone size: -; J gene: TRBJ2-2; D gene: -; CDR3 protein: CAGGAGNTGELFF; CDR3 DNA: TGTGCCGGCGGGGCCGGGAACACCGGGGAGCTGTTTTTT
V gene: TRBV5-6; clone size: once; J gene: TRBJ2-2; D gene: TRBD1; CDR3 protein: CASSSRTGENTGELFF; CDR3 DNA: TGTGCCAGCAGCTCGCGGACAGGAGAAAACACCGGGGAGCTGTTTTTT
V gene: TRBV7-8; clone size: -; J gene: TRBJ2-7; D gene: TRBD2; CDR3 protein: CASSLDSGRAGEQYF; CDR3 DNA: TGTGCCAGCAGCTTAGACAGCGGGAGGGCCGGCGAGCAGTACTTC
V gene: TRBV28; clone size: -; J gene: TRBJ1-1; D gene: TRBD1; CDR3 protein: CASSSYDRGAFF; CDR3 DNA: TGTGCCAGCAGTTCCTACGACAGGGGGGCTTTCTTT
V gene: TRBV4-1; clone size: -; J gene: TRBJ2-7; D gene: TRBD1; CDR3 protein: CASSQPGQGSSYEQYF; CDR3 DNA: TGCGCCAGCAGCCAGCCGGGACAGGGGTCTTCCTACGAGCAGTACTTC
V gene: TRBV13; clone size: -; J gene: TRBJ2-5; D gene: TRBD2; CDR3 protein: CASSFSGSEETQYF; CDR3 DNA: TGTGCCAGCAGCTTTAGCGGGAGCGAAGAGACCCAGTACTTC
V gene: TRBV7-9; clone size: -; J gene: TRBJ1-5; D gene: TRBD1; CDR3 protein: CASSMLQGADQPQHF; CDR3 DNA: TGTGCCAGCAGCATGTTACAGGGGGCCGATCAGCCCCAGCATTTT
V gene: TRBV27; clone size: -; J gene: TRBJ1-1; D gene: -; CDR3 protein: CASSLSTTGGTEAFF; CDR3 DNA: TGTGCCAGCAGTTTATCCACCACAGGTGGAACTGAAGCTTTCTTT
V gene: TRBV9; clone size: -; J gene: TRBJ2-1; D gene: -; CDR3 protein: CASSLSPNEQFF; CDR3 DNA: TGTGCCAGCAGCCTCTCCCCCAATGAGCAGTTCTTC
V gene: TRBV7-6; clone size: -; J gene: TRBJ2-3; D gene: TRBD2; CDR3 protein: CASSLALTFGLAGRGTDTQYF; CDR3 DNA: TGTGCCAGCAGCTTAGCGTTAACTTTCGGACTAGCGGGAAGAGGCACAGATACGCAGTATTTT
V gene: TRBV5-4; clone size: -; J gene: TRBJ2-3; D gene: -; CDR3 protein: CASSLVSPSTREGIDTQYF; CDR3 DNA: TGTGCCAGCAGCTTGGTCTCCCCCTCGACTAGGGAAGGTATAGATACGCAGTATTTT
V gene: TRBV11-2; clone size: few; J gene: TRBJ2-7; D gene: -; CDR3 protein: CASSLANPEQYF; CDR3 DNA: TGTGCCAGCAGCTTAGCCAATCCCGAGCAGTACTTC
V gene: TRBV5-6; clone size: -; J gene: TRBJ2-1; D gene: TRBD2; CDR3 protein: CASSYGTSWGIGEQFF; CDR3 DNA: TGTGCCAGCAGCTACGGGACTAGTTGGGGGATCGGTGAGCAGTTCTTC
V gene: TRBV7-9; clone size: few; J gene: TRBJ1-5; D gene: TRBD1; CDR3 protein: CASSQQGANQPQHF; CDR3 DNA: TGTGCCAGCAGCCAACAGGGGGCCAATCAGCCCCAGCATTTT
V gene: TRBV2; clone size: -; J gene: TRBJ1-3; D gene: TRBD1; CDR3 protein: CASKQGVNSGNTIYF; CDR3 DNA: TGTGCCAGCAAACAGGGGGTGAACTCTGGAAACACCATATATTTT
V gene: TRBV7-9; clone size: few; J gene: TRBJ1-1; D gene: TRBD1; CDR3 protein: CASSIWTGRNTEAFF; CDR3 DNA: TGTGCCAGCAGCATATGGACAGGGAGAAACACTGAAGCTTTCTTT
V gene: TRBV11-3; clone size: -; J gene: TRBJ2-7; D gene: -; CDR3 protein: CASSLVSGFEQYF; CDR3 DNA: TGTGCCAGCAGCTTAGTTTCCGGGTTTGAGCAGTACTTC
V gene: TRBV7-8; clone size: -; J gene: TRBJ2-2; D gene: -; CDR3 protein: CASSEPRDSNTGELFF; CDR3 DNA: TGTGCCAGCAGCGAACCTCGGGACTCTAACACCGGGGAGCTGTTTTTT
V gene: TRBV5-1; clone size: -; J gene: TRBJ2-1; D gene: TRBD1; CDR3 protein: CASSGGQGTVANEQFF; CDR3 DNA: TGCGCCAGCAGCGGGGGACAGGGTACTGTCGCCAATGAGCAGTTCTTC
V gene: TRBV10-3; clone size: -; J gene: TRBJ2-7; D gene: -; CDR3 protein: CAISELATNQGEQYF; CDR3 DNA: TGTGCCATCAGTGAGCTAGCGACCAACCAAGGCGAGCAGTACTTC
V gene: TRBV2; clone size: -; J gene: TRBJ1-2; D gene: TRBD1; CDR3 protein: CASDVGQGNYGYTF; CDR3 DNA: TGTGCCAGCGATGTCGGACAGGGGAACTATGGCTACACCTTC
V gene: TRBV7-9; clone size: few; J gene: TRBJ1-6; D gene: TRBD1; CDR3 protein: CASSLGRATGGYNSPLHF; CDR3 DNA: TGTGCCAGCAGCTTAGGGCGGGCCACAGGGGGCTATAATTCACCCCTCCACTTT